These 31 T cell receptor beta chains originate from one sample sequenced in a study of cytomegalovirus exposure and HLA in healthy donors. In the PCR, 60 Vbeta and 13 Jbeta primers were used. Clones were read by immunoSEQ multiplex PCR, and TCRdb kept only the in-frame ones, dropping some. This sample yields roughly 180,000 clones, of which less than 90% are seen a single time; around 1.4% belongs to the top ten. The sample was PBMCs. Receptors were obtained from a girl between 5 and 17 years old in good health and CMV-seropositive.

CDR3 nucleotides: TGTGCCAGCAGCCAAGACACAGGCTATGGCTACACCTTC. Translated, it gives CASSQDTGYGYTF. The V and J genes are TRBV14 and TRBJ1-2; TRBD1 might be the D (5 bases). Germline V lookup: CDR1 SGHDN, CDR2 FVKESK. This CDR3 is built from 13 residues. V was clipped by 0 bases and J by 4 bases, with 6 bases between them.

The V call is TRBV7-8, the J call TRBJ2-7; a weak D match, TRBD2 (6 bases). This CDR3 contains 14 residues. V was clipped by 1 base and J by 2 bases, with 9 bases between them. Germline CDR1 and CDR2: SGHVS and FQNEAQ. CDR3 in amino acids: CASSLVGGTYEQYF. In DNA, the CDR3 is TGTGCCAGCAGCTTAGTGGGCGGGACCTACGAGCAGTACTTC.

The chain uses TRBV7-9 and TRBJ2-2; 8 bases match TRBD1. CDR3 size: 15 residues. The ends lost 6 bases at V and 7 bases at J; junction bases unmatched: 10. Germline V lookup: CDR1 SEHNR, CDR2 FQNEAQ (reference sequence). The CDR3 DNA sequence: TGTGCCAGCAGTTATCCAGGGGGCGAGGACGGGGAGCTGTTTTTT. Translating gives CASSYPGGEDGELFF.

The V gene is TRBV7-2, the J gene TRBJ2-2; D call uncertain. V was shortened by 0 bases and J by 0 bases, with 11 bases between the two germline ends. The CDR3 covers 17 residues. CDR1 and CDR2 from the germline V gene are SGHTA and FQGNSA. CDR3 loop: CASSLASGETNTGELFF. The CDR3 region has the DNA TGTGCCAGCAGCTTAGCATCAGGCGAAACGAACACCGGGGAGCTGTTTTTT. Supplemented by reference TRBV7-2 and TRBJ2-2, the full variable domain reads GAGVSQSPSNKVTEKGKDVELRCDPISGHTALYWYRQSLGQGLEFLIYFQGNSAPDKSGLPSDRFSAERTGGSVSTLTIQRTQQEDSAVYLCASSLASGETNTGELFFGEGSRLTVL.

The CDR3 nucleotides are TGCGCCAGCAGCCAATCGACTAGCGGGAGCTACGAGCAGTACTTC. Its protein product is CASSQSTSGSYEQYF. The J gene is TRBJ2-7, the V gene TRBV4-3, with TRBD2 matching over 12 bases. This CDR3 contains 15 residues. The V gene's germline CDR1 is LGHNA and CDR2 YSLEER. Germline trimming cut 2 bases from V and 3 bases from J; bases unmatched to any gene: 2.

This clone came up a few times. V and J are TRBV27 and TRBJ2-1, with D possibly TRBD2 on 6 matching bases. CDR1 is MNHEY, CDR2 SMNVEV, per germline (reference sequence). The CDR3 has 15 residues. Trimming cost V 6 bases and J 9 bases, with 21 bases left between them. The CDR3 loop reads CASSRLAEPVGEQFF. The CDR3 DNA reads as TGTGCCAGCAGCCGATTAGCGGAGCCGGTTGGTGAGCAGTTCTTC.

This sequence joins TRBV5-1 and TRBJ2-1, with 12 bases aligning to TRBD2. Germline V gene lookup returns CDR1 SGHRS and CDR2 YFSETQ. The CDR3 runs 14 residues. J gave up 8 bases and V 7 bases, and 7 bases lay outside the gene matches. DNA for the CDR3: TGCGCCAGCCGACTAGCGGGAGCATTTGATGAGCAGTTCTTC. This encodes CASRLAGAFDEQFF.

CDR3: CASSAPPKWLATPYEQYF. CDR3 nucleotides: TGTGCCAGCAGCGCACCTCCCAAGTGGCTAGCGACACCTTACGAGCAGTACTTC. The V call is TRBV5-6, the J call TRBJ2-5, with TRBD2 as a possible D gene (6 bases). Judging by the DNA end, TRBJ2-7 fits better; the J call may be wrong. CDR1 SGHDT and CDR2 YYEEEE come from the germline V gene. The CDR3 contains 18 residues.

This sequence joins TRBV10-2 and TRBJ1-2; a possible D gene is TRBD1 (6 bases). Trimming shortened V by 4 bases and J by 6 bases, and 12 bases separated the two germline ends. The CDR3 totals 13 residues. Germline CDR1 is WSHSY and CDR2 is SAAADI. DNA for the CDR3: TGCGCCAGCAGTGGGTTCTCAGGGGATGGCTACACCTTC. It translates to CASSGFSGDGYTF.

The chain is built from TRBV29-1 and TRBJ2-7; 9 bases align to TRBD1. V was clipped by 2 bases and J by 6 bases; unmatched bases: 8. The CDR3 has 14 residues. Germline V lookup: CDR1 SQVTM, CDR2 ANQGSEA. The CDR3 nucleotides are TGCAGCGTTGAAAAGTGGGGACAGGGTGCCGAGCAGTACTTC. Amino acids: CSVEKWGQGAEQYF.

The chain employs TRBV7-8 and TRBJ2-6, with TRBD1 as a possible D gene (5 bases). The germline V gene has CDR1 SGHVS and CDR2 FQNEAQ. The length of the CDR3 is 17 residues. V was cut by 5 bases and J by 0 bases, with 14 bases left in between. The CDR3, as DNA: TGTGCCAGCAGCCCCGACAGAGTAGTCTCTGGGGCCAACGTCCTGACTTTC. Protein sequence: CASSPDRVVSGANVLTF. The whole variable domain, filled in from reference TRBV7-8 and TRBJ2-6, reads GAGVSQSPRYKVAKRGQDVALRCDPISGHVSLFWYQQALGQGPEFLTYFQNEAQLDKSGLPSDRFFAERPEGSVSTLKIQRTQQEDSAVYLCASSPDRVVSGANVLTFGAGSRLTVL.

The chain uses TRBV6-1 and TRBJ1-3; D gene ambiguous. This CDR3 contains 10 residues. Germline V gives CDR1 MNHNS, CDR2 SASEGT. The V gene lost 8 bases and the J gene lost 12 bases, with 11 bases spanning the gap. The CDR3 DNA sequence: TGTGCCAGCGCGGAGGAACTCATATATTTT. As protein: CASAEELIYF.

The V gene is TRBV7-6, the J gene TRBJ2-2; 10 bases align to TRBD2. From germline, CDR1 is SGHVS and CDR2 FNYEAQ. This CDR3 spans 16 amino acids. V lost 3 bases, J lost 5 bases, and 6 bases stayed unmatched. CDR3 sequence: CASSLASGSNTGELFF. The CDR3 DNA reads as TGTGCCAGCAGCTTGGCTAGCGGGAGTAATACCGGGGAGCTGTTTTTT.

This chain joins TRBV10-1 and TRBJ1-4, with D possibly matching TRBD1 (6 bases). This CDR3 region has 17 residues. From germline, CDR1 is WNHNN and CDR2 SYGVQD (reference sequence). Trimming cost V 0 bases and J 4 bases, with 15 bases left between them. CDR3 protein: CASSESGGGSGNEKLFF. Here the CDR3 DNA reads TGCGCCAGCAGTGAGTCGGGGGGGGGCTCCGGTAATGAAAAACTGTTTTTT.

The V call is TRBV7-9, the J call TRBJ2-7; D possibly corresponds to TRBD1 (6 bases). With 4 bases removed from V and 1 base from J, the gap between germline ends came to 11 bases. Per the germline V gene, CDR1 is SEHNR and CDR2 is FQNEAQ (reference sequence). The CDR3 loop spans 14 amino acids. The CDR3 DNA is TGTGCCAGCAGCTCCCAGGACAGTTCCTACGAGCAGTACTTC. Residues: CASSSQDSSYEQYF.

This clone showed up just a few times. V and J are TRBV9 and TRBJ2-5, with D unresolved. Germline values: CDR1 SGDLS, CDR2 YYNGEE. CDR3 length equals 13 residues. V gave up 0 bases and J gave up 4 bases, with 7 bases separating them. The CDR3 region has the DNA TGTGCCAGCAGCGTAGATGGGCTAGAGACCCAGTACTTC. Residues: CASSVDGLETQYF. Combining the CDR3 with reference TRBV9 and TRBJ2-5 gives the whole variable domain DSGVTQTPKHLITATGQRVTLRCSPRSGDLSVYWYQQSLDQGLQFLIQYYNGEERAKGNILERFSAQQFPDLHSELNLSSLELGDSALYFCASSVDGLETQYFGPGTRLLVL.

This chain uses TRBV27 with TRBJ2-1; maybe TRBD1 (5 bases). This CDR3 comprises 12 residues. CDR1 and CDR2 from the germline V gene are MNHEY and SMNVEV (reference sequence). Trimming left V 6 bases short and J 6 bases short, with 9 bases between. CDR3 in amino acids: CASRARVNEQFF. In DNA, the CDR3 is TGTGCCAGCAGGGCCAGGGTCAATGAGCAGTTCTTC.

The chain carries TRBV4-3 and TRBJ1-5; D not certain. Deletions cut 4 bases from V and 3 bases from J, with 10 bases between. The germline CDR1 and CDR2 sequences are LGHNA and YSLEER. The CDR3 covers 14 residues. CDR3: CASSPTGSNQPQHF. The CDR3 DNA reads TGCGCCAGCAGCCCAACGGGGTCCAATCAGCCCCAGCATTTT.

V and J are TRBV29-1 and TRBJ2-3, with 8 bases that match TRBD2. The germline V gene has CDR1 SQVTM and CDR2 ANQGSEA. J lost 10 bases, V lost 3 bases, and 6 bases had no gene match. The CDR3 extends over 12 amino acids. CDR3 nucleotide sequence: TGCAGCGTTGACGGGAGGGAGTATGCGCAGTATTTT. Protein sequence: CSVDGREYAQYF.

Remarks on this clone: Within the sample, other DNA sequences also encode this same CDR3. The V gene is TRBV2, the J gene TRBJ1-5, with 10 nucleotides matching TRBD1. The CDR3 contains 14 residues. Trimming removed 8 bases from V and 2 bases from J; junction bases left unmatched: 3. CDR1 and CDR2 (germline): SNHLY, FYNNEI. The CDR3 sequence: CASSGTGGNQPQHF. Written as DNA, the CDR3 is TGTGCCAGCTCAGGGACAGGGGGCAATCAGCCCCAGCATTTT.

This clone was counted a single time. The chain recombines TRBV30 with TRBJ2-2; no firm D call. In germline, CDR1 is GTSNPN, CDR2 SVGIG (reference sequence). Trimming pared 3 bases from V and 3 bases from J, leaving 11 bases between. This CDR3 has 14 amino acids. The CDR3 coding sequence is TGTGCCTGGAGCGGAGCGTGGTACACCGGGGAGCTGTTTTTT. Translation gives CAWSGAWYTGELFF.

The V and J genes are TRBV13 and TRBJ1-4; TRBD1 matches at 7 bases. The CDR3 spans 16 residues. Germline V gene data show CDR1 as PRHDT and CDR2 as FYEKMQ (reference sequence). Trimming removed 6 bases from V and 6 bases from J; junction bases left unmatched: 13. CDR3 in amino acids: CASRRAGGQDYEKLFF. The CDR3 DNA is TGTGCCAGCAGACGCGCGGGCGGACAGGACTATGAAAAACTGTTTTTT.

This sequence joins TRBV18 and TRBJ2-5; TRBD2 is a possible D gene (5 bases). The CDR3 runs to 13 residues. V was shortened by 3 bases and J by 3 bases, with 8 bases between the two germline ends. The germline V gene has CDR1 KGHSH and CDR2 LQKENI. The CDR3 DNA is TGTGCCAGCTCACCGGGGAGAAAAGAGACCCAGTACTTC. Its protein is CASSPGRKETQYF. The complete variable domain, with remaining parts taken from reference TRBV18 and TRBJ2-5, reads NAGVMQNPRHLVRRRGQEARLRCSPMKGHSHVYWYRQLPEEGLKFMVYLQKENIIDESGMPKERFSAEFPKEGPSILRIQQVVRGDSAAYFCASSPGRKETQYFGPGTRLLVL.

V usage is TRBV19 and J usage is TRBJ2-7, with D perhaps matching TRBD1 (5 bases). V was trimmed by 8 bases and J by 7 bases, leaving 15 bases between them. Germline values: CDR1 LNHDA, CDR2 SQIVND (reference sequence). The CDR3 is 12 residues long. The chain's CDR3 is CASFEPPGEQYF. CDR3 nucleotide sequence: TGTGCCAGTTTCGAGCCCCCAGGGGAGCAGTACTTC.

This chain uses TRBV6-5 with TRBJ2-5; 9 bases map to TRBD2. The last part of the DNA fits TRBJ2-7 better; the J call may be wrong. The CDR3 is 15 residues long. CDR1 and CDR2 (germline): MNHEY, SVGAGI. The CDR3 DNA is TGTGCCAGCAGACTTAGCGGGGGCAGCTCCTACGAGCAGTACTTC. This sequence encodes CASRLSGGSSYEQYF.

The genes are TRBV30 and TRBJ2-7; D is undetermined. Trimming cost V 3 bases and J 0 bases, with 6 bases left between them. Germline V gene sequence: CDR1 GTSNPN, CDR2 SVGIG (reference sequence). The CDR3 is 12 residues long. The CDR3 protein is CAWSSSSYEQYF. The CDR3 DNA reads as TGTGCCTGGAGCTCTAGCTCCTACGAGCAGTACTTC. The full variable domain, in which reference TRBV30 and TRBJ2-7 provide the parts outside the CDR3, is SQTIHQWPATLVQPVGSPLSLECTVEGTSNPNLYWYRQAAGRGLQLLFYSVGIGQISSEVPQNLSASRPQDRQFILSSKKLLLSDSGFYLCAWSSSSYEQYFGPGTRLTVT.

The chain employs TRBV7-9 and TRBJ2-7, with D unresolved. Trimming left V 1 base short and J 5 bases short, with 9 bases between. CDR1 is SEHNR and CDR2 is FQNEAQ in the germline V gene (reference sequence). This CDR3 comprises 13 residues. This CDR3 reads CASSLGFSNEQYF. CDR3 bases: TGTGCCAGCAGCTTAGGCTTTAGTAACGAGCAGTACTTC.

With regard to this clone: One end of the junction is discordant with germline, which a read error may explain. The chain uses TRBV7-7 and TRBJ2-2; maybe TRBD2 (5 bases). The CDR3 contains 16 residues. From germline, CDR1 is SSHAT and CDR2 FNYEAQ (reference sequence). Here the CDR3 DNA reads TGTGCTAGCAGCCCCCAAAGGAGCGGGAACACCGGGGAGCTGTTTTTT. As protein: CASSPQRSGNTGELFF.

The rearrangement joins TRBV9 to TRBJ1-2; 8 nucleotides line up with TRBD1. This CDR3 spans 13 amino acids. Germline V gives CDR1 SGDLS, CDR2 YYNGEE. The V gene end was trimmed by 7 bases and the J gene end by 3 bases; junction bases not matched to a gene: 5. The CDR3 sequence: CASAGQVDYGYTF. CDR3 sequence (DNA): TGTGCCAGCGCGGGACAGGTCGACTATGGCTACACCTTC.

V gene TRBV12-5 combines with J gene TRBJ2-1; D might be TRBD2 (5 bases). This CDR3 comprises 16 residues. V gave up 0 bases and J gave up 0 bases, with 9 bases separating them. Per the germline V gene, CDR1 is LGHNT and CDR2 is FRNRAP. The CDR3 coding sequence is TGTGCTAGTGGTTTGGTACGAGGGAGCTCCTACAATGAGCAGTTCTTC. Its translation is CASGLVRGSSYNEQFF.

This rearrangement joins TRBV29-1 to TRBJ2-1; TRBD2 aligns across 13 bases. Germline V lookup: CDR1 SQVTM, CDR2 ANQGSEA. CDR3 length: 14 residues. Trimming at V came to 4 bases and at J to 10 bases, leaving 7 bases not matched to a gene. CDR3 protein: CSVGRLAGGREQFF. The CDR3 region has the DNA TGCAGCGTTGGTAGACTAGCGGGAGGTAGGGAGCAGTTCTTC.